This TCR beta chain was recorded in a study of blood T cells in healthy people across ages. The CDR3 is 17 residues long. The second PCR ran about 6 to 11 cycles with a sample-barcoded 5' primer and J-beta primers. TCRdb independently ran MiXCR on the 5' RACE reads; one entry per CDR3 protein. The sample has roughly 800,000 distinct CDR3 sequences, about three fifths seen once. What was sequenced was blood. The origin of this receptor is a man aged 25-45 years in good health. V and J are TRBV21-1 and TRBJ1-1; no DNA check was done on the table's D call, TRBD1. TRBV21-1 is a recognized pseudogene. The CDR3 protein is CASSFPRAGLMNTEAFF. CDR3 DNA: TGTGCCAGCAGTTTCCCGAGGGCAGGACTCATGAACACTGAAGCTTTCTTT.